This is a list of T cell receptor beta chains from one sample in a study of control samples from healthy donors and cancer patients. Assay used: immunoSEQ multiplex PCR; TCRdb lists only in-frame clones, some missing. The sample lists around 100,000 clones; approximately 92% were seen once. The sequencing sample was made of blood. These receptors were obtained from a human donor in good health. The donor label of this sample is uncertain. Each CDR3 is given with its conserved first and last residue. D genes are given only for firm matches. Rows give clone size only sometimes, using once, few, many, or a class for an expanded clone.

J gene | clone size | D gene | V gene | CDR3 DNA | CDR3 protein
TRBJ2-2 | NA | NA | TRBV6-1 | TGTGCCAGCAGTGAAGTCAGGAGGGTCGGGGAGCTGTTTTTT | CASSEVRRVGELFF
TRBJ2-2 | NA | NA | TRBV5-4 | TGTGCCAGCAGCTTGAGGTTCACCGGGGAGCTGTTTTTT | CASSLRFTGELFF
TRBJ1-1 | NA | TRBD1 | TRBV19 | TGTGCCAGTAGATACAGGGGGCTTGAAATGAACACTGAAGCTTTCTTT | CASRYRGLEMNTEAFF
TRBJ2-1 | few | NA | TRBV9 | TGTGCCAGCAGAGACCCAAGAAATGAGCAGTTCTTC | CASRDPRNEQFF
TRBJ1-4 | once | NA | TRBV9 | TGTGCCAGCAGTCGAGGGGTAGATGAAAAACTGTTTTTT | CASSRGVDEKLFF
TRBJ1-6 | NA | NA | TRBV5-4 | TGTGCCAGCAGCTTGCCCGCGCTAAATTCACCCCTCCACTTT | CASSLPALNSPLHF
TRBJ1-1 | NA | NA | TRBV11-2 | TGTGCCAGCAGCTTAGGACAGAGAACGAACACTGAAGCTTTCTTT | CASSLGQRTNTEAFF
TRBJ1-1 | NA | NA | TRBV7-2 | TGTGCCAGCAGCCCTTCGTGGGGGTTGAACACTGAAGCTTTCTTT | CASSPSWGLNTEAFF
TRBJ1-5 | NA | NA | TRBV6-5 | TGTGCCAGCAGCCAGAATTGGTATCAGCCCCAGCATTTT | CASSQNWYQPQHF
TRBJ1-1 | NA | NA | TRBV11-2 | TGTGCCAGCAGCCCCGGTTCGGGGTCGCCTTTCTTT | CASSPGSGSPFF
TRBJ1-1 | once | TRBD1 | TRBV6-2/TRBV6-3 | TGTGCCAGCAGTCCGCGACAGGGGCGGGGAACCACTGAAGCTTTCTTT | CASSPRQGRGTTEAFF
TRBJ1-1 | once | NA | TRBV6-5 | TGTGCCAGCGGCCGGGACCCCGGGGACACTGAAGCTTTCTTT | CASGRDPGDTEAFF
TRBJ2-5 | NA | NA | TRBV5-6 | TGTGCCAGCAGCCGGGTCCAAAGGGGAGAGACCCAGTACTTC | CASSRVQRGETQYF
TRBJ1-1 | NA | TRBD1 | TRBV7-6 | TGTGCCAGCAGCCTAGGACAGGGGATCCGGAACACTGAAGCTTTCTTT | CASSLGQGIRNTEAFF
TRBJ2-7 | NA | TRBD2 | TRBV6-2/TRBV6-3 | TGTGCCAGCAGTTCGCGAGGGACTAGTCGCCTCGAGCAGTACTTC | CASSSRGTSRLEQYF
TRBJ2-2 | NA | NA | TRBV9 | TGTGCCAGCAGCCCCCAAAGACTCAGGGGTAACACCGGGGAGCTGTTTTTT | CASSPQRLRGNTGELFF
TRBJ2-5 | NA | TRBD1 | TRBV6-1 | TGTGCCAGCAGTGAAGCTGGGGACAGGGGAGAGACCCAGTACTTC | CASSEAGDRGETQYF
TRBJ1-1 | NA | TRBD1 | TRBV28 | TGTGCCAGCAACCTCAGACAGGGTCAAGCTTTCTTT | CASNLRQGQAFF
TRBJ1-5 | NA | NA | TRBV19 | TGTGCCAGTAAGAGAAAACACCCGAATCAGCCCCAGCATTTT | CASKRKHPNQPQHF
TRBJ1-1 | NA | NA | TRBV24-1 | TGTGCCACCAGGAGGGGAGACATGAACACTGAAGCTTTCTTT | CATRRGDMNTEAFF
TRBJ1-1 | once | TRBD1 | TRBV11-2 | TGTGCCAGCAGCCCTCGGGACAGGGTTATTGGTACTGAAGCTTTCTTT | CASSPRDRVIGTEAFF
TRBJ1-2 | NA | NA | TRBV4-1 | TGCGCCAGCAGCCGGGGGTGGAACTATGGCTACACCTTC | CASSRGWNYGYTF
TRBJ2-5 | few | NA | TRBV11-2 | TGTGCCAGCAGCTTAGTGGCAGGACGACAAGAGACCCAGTACTTC | CASSLVAGRQETQYF
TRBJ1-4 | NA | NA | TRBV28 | TGTGCCAGCAGTTCGAAAGACCCTCCCGGGCTGTTTTTT | CASSSKDPPGLFF
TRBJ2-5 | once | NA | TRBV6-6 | TGTGCCAGCAGTTACTCAGGGGACAAACAAGAGACCCAGTACTTC | CASSYSGDKQETQYF
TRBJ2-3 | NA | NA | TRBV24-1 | TGTGCCACCAGTCGTCGGTTAGGGGTCACAGATACGCAGTATTTT | CATSRRLGVTDTQYF
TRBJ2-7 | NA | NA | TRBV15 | TGTGCCACCAGCAGAGACCGGAGCCTCGAGCAGTACTTC | CATSRDRSLEQYF
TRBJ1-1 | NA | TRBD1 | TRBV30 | TGTGCCTGGAGAGACAGGGGTGGTTCCACTGAAGCTTTCTTT | CAWRDRGGSTEAFF
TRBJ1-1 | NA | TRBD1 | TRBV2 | TGTGCCAGCAGCGAAATTGCCGTAACAGGGGGTGAAGCTTTCTTT | CASSEIAVTGGEAFF
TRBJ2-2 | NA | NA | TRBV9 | TGTGCCAGCAGCCTCACTGGGGACCCGAACACCGGGGAGCTGTTTTTT | CASSLTGDPNTGELFF
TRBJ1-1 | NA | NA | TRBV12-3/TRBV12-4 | TGTGCCAGCAGCCTCGGCAGGCCTGCTTTCTTT | CASSLGRPAFF
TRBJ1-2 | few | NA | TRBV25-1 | TGTGCCAGCAGTGAGCGCGGCATTGAGAAAGGGTACACCTTC | CASSERGIEKGYTF
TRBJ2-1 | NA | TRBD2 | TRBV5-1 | TGCGCCAGCAGCTTGGGACTAGCGGAGGTGGATGAGCAGTTCTTC | CASSLGLAEVDEQFF
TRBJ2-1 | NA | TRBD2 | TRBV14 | TGTGCCAGCAGCCAAGGGACTAGTTCCTACAATGAGCAGTTCTTC | CASSQGTSSYNEQFF
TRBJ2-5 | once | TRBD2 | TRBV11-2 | TGTGCCAGCAGCTTAAGGCTAGCGGATCCCTTTAGGGAGACCCAGTACTTC | CASSLRLADPFRETQYF
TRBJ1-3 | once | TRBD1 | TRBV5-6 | TGTGCCAGCAGCTTGGGGCAGGGGGCTGGAAACACCATATATTTT | CASSLGQGAGNTIYF
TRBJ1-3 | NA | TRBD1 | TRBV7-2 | TGTGCCAGCAGCTGGGCCGGGACAGCCGGAAACACCATATATTTT | CASSWAGTAGNTIYF
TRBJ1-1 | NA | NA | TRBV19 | TGTGCCAGTACCAAACAGGTCGGCGAAGCTTTCTTT | CASTKQVGEAFF
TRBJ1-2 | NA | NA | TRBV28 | TGTGCCAGCAGCTACCAGGGATACGGCTACACCTTC | CASSYQGYGYTF
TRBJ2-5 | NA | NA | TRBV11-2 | TGTGCCAGTGACCGCTCTAATGGGGAGACCCAGTACTTC | CASDRSNGETQYF
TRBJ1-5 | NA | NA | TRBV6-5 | TGTGCCAGCAGGGACGGCAATCAGCCCCAGCATTTT | CASRDGNQPQHF
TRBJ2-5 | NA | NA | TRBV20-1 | TGCAGTGCTCGGTTGGGGACCCAGTACTTC | CSARLGTQYF
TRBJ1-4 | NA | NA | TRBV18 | TGTGCCAGCTCACCACTTGATGGTGAAAAACTGTTTTTT | CASSPLDGEKLFF
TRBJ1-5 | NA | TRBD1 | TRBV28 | TGTGCCAGCAGCGAAATGGGACAGGAGTATAGCAATCAGCCCCAGCATTTT | CASSEMGQEYSNQPQHF
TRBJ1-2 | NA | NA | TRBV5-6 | TGTGCCAGCAGCGGCCAAGGGGGACAACTTAACTATGGCTACACCTTC | CASSGQGGQLNYGYTF
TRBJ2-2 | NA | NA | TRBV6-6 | TGTGCCGTGCTTCGGGGGGCCGGAACCGGGGAGCTGTTTTTT | CAVLRGAGTGELFF
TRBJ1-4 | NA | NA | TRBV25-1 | TGTGCCAGCAGTGACTCGGCAGGGTGGTATGAAAAACTGTTTTTT | CASSDSAGWYEKLFF
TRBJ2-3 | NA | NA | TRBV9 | TGTGCCAGCAGCGGACAAAACACAGATACGCAGTATTTT | CASSGQNTDTQYF
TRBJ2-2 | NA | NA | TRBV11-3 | TGTGCCAGCAGCCTCATGGGAGCCAGCGGGGAGCTGTTTTTT | CASSLMGASGELFF
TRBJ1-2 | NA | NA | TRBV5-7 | TGTGCCAGGCCGAGACAGCCCTTCCGCTACACCTTC | CARPRQPFRYTF